A single sample gave rise to the 14 T cell receptor beta chains below, sequenced in a study of T cells in Graves' hyperthyroidism and ophthalmopathy. Template material for amplifying TCR beta CDR3 regions consisted of RNA transcripts. Initially, a first-round RT-PCR of the TCR CDR3 employed the HTBI primer set. One entry per CDR3 protein results from TCRdb running MiXCR on the multiplex PCR reads. The sample holds about 500,000 distinct CDR3 sequences; approximately 14% are singletons and the top ten take around 17%. The sample comprised blood. The receptors were sampled from a woman under 30 with Graves' hyperthyroidism.

This clonotype was seen repeatedly, ten times or more. The V gene is TRBV7-6, the J gene TRBJ2-3, with 9 nucleotides matching TRBD1. Germline values: CDR1 SGHVS, CDR2 FNYEAQ. The CDR3 spans 13 residues. Unmatched junction bases numbered 5, after V lost 4 bases and J lost 9 bases. The CDR3 DNA follows: TGTGCCAGCAGCTCTGGGACAGGGAACACGCAGTATTTT. Protein sequence: CASSSGTGNTQYF.

This clonotype was counted a few times. The V call is TRBV25-1, the J call TRBJ2-7; D is perhaps TRBD2 (8 bases). This CDR3 region has 15 residues. CDR1 and CDR2 from the germline V gene are MGHDK and SYGVNS. V was shortened by 8 bases and J by 0 bases, with 17 bases between the two germline ends. The CDR3 spells CASLREGALSYEQYF. CDR3 DNA sequence: TGTGCCAGCCTTCGGGAGGGGGCCCTCTCCTACGAGCAGTACTTC.

This clonotype showed up many times. The chain has TRBV24-1 and TRBJ1-1, with D possibly matching TRBD1 (5 bases). Trimming removed 9 bases from V and 11 bases from J, with 15 bases in between. The V gene's germline CDR1 is KGHDR and CDR2 SFDVKD. The CDR3 spans 11 residues. DNA for the CDR3: TGTGCCACCGAGCTGGCAGGGCGGGCTTTCTTT. This sequence encodes CATELAGRAFF.

This clonotype was seen at least ten times. The rearrangement joins TRBV2 to TRBJ1-6, with D tentatively TRBD1 (5 bases). The CDR3 spans 15 residues. The V gene's germline CDR1 is SNHLY and CDR2 FYNNEI. Deletions cut 3 bases from V and 7 bases from J, with 13 bases between. The CDR3 spells CASSERGAENSPLHF. CDR3 DNA sequence: TGTGCCAGCAGTGAGAGGGGCGCGGAGAATTCACCCCTCCACTTT.

This clonotype was counted only a few times. The chain joins TRBV27 to TRBJ1-5; the match to TRBD1 covers 9 bases. Per the germline V gene, CDR1 is MNHEY and CDR2 is SMNVEV (reference sequence). The CDR3 covers 16 residues. The V and J ends lost 3 bases and 2 bases, in that order; junction bases with no gene match: 5. The CDR3: CASSLGQGWGNQPQHF. The CDR3 DNA sequence: TGTGCCAGCAGTTTGGGACAGGGATGGGGCAATCAGCCCCAGCATTTT.

This clonotype appeared a few times. The chain joins TRBV7-9 to TRBJ2-5; 7 nucleotides align to TRBD2. Germline trimming cut 0 bases from V and 5 bases from J; bases unmatched to any gene: 6. The CDR3 is made up of 15 amino acids. Looked up from germline, CDR1 is SEHNR and CDR2 is FQNEAQ (reference sequence). The CDR3, as DNA: TGTGCCAGCAGCTTAGCTGCGGGAGTCTGGGAGACCCAGTACTTC. Protein product: CASSLAAGVWETQYF.

As to this clonotype: This may stem from a read error, because a much larger clone lies one nucleotide away. The chain is built from TRBV30 and TRBJ1-2, with 7 bases identical to TRBD1. CDR3 length equals 15 residues. V trimming: 2 bases; J trimming: 0 bases; junction bases outside the gene matches: 6. Germline V gene sequence: CDR1 GTSNPN, CDR2 SVGIG (reference sequence). CDR3 protein: CAWSTGQVSNYGYTF. The DNA for the CDR3 is TGTGCCTGGAGTACCGGACAGGTTTCTAACTATGGCTACACCTTC.

The gene calls are TRBV27 and TRBJ1-2, with D perhaps TRBD1 (5 bases). Germline V gives CDR1 MNHEY, CDR2 SMNVEV (reference sequence). V was shortened by 8 bases and J by 4 bases, with 17 bases between the two germline ends. The CDR3 has 14 residues. The CDR3 coding sequence is TGTGCCAGCGGGGCCGGGGGGGGGTTCTATGGCTACACCTTC. This gives the protein CASGAGGGFYGYTF.

This clonotype was picked up many times. Written as DNA, the CDR3 is TGTGCCAGCAGCTTAGGGGGACTAGCGGGAGGGCCCAGGAGCTCCTACAATGAGCAGTTCTTC. It translates to CASSLGGLAGGPRSSYNEQFF. This chain links TRBV7-8 with TRBJ2-1; 16 bases agree with TRBD2. Trimming took 1 base from V and 0 from J; bases not matched to a gene: 9. CDR1 SGHVS and CDR2 FQNEAQ come from the germline V gene. The CDR3 runs to 21 residues.

This clonotype turned up a few times. The chain is built from TRBV5-1 and TRBJ2-1, with 10 bases identical to TRBD2. The CDR3 is made up of 15 amino acids. Looked up from germline, CDR1 is SGHRS and CDR2 is YFSETQ. With V trimmed by 3 bases and J by 8 bases, 8 bases remained unmatched. In DNA form, the CDR3 reads TGCGCCAGCAGCTCCTCTAGCGGGAGACTAGATGAGCAGTTCTTC. Encoded protein: CASSSSSGRLDEQFF.

This clonotype was picked up a small number of times. This chain links TRBV15 with TRBJ1-5; 7 bases fit TRBD1. This CDR3 region has 17 residues. J lost 3 bases, V lost 4 bases, and 12 bases had no gene match. CDR1 and CDR2 from the germline V gene are LNHNV and YYDKDF (reference sequence). For the CDR3, the DNA is TGTGCCACCAGCATTAGACCAAGGGGGCTAGTCAATCAGCCCCAGCATTTT. This gives the protein CATSIRPRGLVNQPQHF.

This clonotype was found many times. The chain combines TRBV6-1 with TRBJ2-1, with D possibly matching TRBD1 (5 bases). V was trimmed by 4 bases and J by 0 bases, leaving 10 bases between them. This CDR3 has 15 amino acids. The germline V gene has CDR1 MNHNS and CDR2 SASEGT. Written as DNA, the CDR3 is TGTGCCAGCAGTGTGACAGCGAGCTCCTACAATGAGCAGTTCTTC. Its translation: CASSVTASSYNEQFF.

This clonotype appeared a few times. The chain has TRBV5-4 and TRBJ1-3; D may be TRBD1 (5 bases). There are 15 residues in the CDR3. V lost 4 bases and J lost 2, with 13 bases in between. The germline CDR1 and CDR2 sequences are SGHNT and YYREEE (reference sequence). The CDR3 coding sequence is TGTGCCAGCAGCCCCGGGACCCAACCTGGAAACACCATATATTTT. The encoded protein is CASSPGTQPGNTIYF.

This clonotype was detected many times. This chain uses TRBV18 with TRBJ2-7, with D hard to call. This CDR3 comprises 13 residues. CDR1 is KGHSH and CDR2 is LQKENI in the germline V gene. Trimming took 1 base from V and 5 from J, leaving 9 bases between them. The CDR3 coding sequence is TGTGCCAGCTCACCACTCTCGGCCGACGAGCAGTACTTC. Translation gives CASSPLSADEQYF.